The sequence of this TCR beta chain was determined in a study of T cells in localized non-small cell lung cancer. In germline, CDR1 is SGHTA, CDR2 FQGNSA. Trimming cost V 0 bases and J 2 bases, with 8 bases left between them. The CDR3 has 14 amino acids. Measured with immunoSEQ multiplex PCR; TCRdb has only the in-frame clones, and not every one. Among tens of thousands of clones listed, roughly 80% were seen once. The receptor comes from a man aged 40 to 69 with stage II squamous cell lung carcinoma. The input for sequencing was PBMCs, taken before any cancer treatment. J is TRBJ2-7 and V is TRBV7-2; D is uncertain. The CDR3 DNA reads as TGTGCCAGCAGCTTAGCGGGCTTCCCCTACGAGCAGTACTTC. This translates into CASSLAGFPYEQYF. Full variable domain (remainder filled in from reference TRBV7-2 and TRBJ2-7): GAGVSQSPSNKVTEKGKDVELRCDPISGHTALYWYRQSLGQGLEFLIYFQGNSAPDKSGLPSDRFSAERTGGSVSTLTIQRTQQEDSAVYLCASSLAGFPYEQYFGPGTRLTVT.